Below are 14 T cell receptor beta chains sequenced from a single sample in a study of spatial heterogeneity in lung cancer. A single record per CDR3 protein comes from TCRdb applying MiXCR to the 5' RACE reads. The table lists 2,000 or so distinct CDR3 sequences, roughly 15% of them singletons. These receptors' targets are unknown. Overall study results and limits: Intratumoral expanded alpha and beta TCR counts were found to track tumor mutation counts.

This sample's time point: sample taken at primary tumor resection. The specimen comprised lung tumor tissue, sampled at surgery. Receptor source: a male donor with early-stage non-small cell lung cancer.

This clonotype was seen at least ten times. The chain couples TRBV20-1 to TRBJ2-1; 13 bases match TRBD2. V shed 1 base, J shed 7 bases, and the junction held 4 bases outside the gene matches. Germline V gene sequence: CDR1 DFQATT, CDR2 SNEGSKA (reference sequence). This CDR3 is 15 amino acids long. The chain's CDR3 is CSARAGTSGKNEQFF. The DNA for the CDR3 is TGCAGTGCTAGAGCCGGGACTAGCGGGAAGAATGAGCAGTTCTTC.

Many counts were recorded for this clonotype. The CDR3 loop reads CASSQASGNQPQHF. The CDR3 DNA is TGTGCCAGCAGCCAAGCCTCAGGGAATCAGCCCCAGCATTTT. This chain uses TRBV4-2 with TRBJ1-5, with D tentatively TRBD1 (5 bases). V dropped 1 base and J dropped 4 bases, with 8 bases sitting between them. This CDR3 spans 14 amino acids. Germline values: CDR1 LGHNA, CDR2 YNFKEQ.

This clonotype is judged medium-sized. The rearrangement joins TRBV29-1 to TRBJ1-2; no reliable D call. The CDR3 has 12 amino acids. Per the germline V gene, CDR1 is SQVTM and CDR2 is ANQGSEA. The V end lost 4 bases, the J end lost 4 bases, and 10 bases lay between the germline ends. CDR3 sequence: CSVVTEGYGYTF. The CDR3, as DNA: TGCAGCGTTGTAACGGAAGGCTATGGCTACACCTTC. Looking up the rest from reference TRBV29-1 and TRBJ1-2 gives the full variable domain: SAVISQKPSRDICQRGTSLTIQCQVDSQVTMMFWYRQQPGQSLTLIATANQGSEATYESGFVIDKFPISRPNLTFSTLTVSNMSPEDSSIYLCSVVTEGYGYTFGSGTRLTVV.

This clonotype is labeled hyperexpanded. The V gene is TRBV11-2, the J gene TRBJ2-5, with D possibly matching TRBD2 (5 bases). Trimming stripped 5 bases from V and 6 bases from J, with 22 bases between. The CDR3 runs to 16 residues. CDR1 is SGHAT, CDR2 FQNNGV, per germline. CDR3 amino acids: CASSPRGAGVLKTQYF. The CDR3 DNA is TGTGCCAGCAGCCCTCGGGGTGCTGGGGTGTTAAAGACCCAGTACTTC.

Judged by abundance, this clonotype is medium-sized. The chain is built from TRBV12-3 or TRBV12-4 and TRBJ1-5, with no clear D. The CDR3 runs to 12 residues. Trimming removed 6 bases at V and 6 bases at J, with 9 bases between. The CDR3 region has the DNA TGTGCCAGCAGCCTCGGTCCTCAGCCCCAGCATTTT. Protein sequence: CASSLGPQPQHF.

The chain combines TRBV6-5 with TRBJ1-1; possibly TRBD1 for D (5 bases). The CDR3 sequence is 15 residues long. V lost 2 bases to trimming and J lost 1 base, with 11 bases between them. Germline V CDR1 and CDR2: MNHEY, SVGAGI. The CDR3 protein is CASSYHTQGNTEAFF. The CDR3 DNA follows: TGTGCCAGCAGTTACCACACTCAGGGGAACACTGAAGCTTTCTTT.

This clonotype was seen at least ten times. V usage is TRBV20-1 and J usage is TRBJ1-2; D is ambiguous. V was cut by 4 bases and J by 2 bases, with 14 bases left in between. This CDR3 has 14 residues. CDR1 is DFQATT and CDR2 is SNEGSKA in the germline V gene (reference sequence). Here the CDR3 reads CSANPHAANYGYTF. In DNA, the CDR3 is TGCAGTGCTAATCCCCATGCAGCCAACTATGGCTACACCTTC.

The chain recombines TRBV6-4 with TRBJ2-2; 7 bases agree with TRBD2. The CDR3 length is 16 residues. The germline gives CDR1 MRHNA, CDR2 SNTAGT. The trim removed 1 base at V and 5 bases at J, leaving 7 bases unmatched. CDR3 amino acids: CASSDWQAGKTGELFF. In DNA, the CDR3 is TGTGCCAGCAGTGACTGGCAAGCGGGGAAGACCGGGGAGCTGTTTTTT.

This clonotype is categorized as medium-sized. V and J are TRBV7-8 and TRBJ2-5; a possible D gene is TRBD1 (5 bases). V lost 3 bases, J lost 2 bases, and 10 bases lay in between. This CDR3 is built from 14 residues. CDR1 is SGHVS and CDR2 is FQNEAQ in the germline V gene. This CDR3 is CASSFFGQQETQYF. In DNA, the CDR3 is TGTGCCAGCAGCTTTTTTGGACAACAAGAGACCCAGTACTTC.

By sample share, this clonotype is medium-sized. V gene TRBV15 combines with J gene TRBJ2-3; D tentatively fits TRBD1 or TRBD2 (5 bases each). V gave up 1 base and J gave up 11 bases, with 13 bases separating them. This CDR3 comprises 13 residues. The germline V gene encodes CDR1 LNHNV and CDR2 YYDKDF (reference sequence). The CDR3 reads CATSRVGTLGQYF. The CDR3 bases are TGTGCCACCAGCAGAGTAGGGACCTTGGGGCAGTATTTT.

The chain employs TRBV4-2 and TRBJ2-5, with 7 positions matching TRBD1. Germline CDR1 and CDR2: LGHNA and YNFKEQ. The CDR3 has 14 residues. The V and J ends lost 4 bases and 4 bases, in that order; junction bases with no gene match: 6. CDR3 protein: CASSPTGNGETQYF. The CDR3 coding sequence is TGTGCCAGCAGCCCGACAGGGAACGGAGAGACCCAGTACTTC.

This clonotype was picked up many times. The CDR3 DNA reads TGTGCCAGCAGCTTAGCGACGGGGTCACCCCTCCACTTT. Amino acids: CASSLATGSPLHF. This chain joins TRBV7-6 and TRBJ1-6; D is uncertain. Looked up from germline, CDR1 is SGHVS and CDR2 is FNYEAQ. V was shortened by 0 bases and J by 10 bases, with 7 bases between the two germline ends. The CDR3 spans 13 residues.

Within the sample, this clonotype is medium-sized. J is TRBJ2-4 and V is TRBV10-3, with unresolved D. This CDR3 contains 14 residues. V was shortened by 3 bases and J by 3 bases, with 9 bases between the two germline ends. The germline V gene has CDR1 ENHRY and CDR2 SYGVKD. CDR3 DNA sequence: TGTGCCATCAGTGATTCCGCAGTCAAAAACATTCAGTACTTC. Its protein is CAISDSAVKNIQYF.

By share, this clonotype ranks as medium-sized. The chain employs TRBV2 and TRBJ2-4; D gene ambiguous. CDR3 size: 13 residues. Germline CDR1 and CDR2: SNHLY and FYNNEI. V lost 1 base to trimming and J lost 6 bases, with 7 bases between them. CDR3 in DNA: TGTGCCAGCAGTGAAGAGTATCCAAACATTCAGTACTTC. It yields the protein CASSEEYPNIQYF. Using reference TRBV2 and TRBJ2-4 for the parts outside the CDR3, the full variable domain is EPEVTQTPSHQVTQMGQEVILRCVPISNHLYFYWYRQILGQKVEFLVSFYNNEISEKSEIFDDQFSVERPDGSNFTLKIRSTKLEDSAMYFCASSEEYPNIQYFGAGTRLSVL.